This T cell receptor beta chain was identified in a study of OX40 agonist ivuxolimab in advanced cancers. Study overall: Under the entry rules, prior anti-PD-1, anti-PD-L1 or anti-CTLA-4 therapy was allowed, and roughly 43% had some.

Study-wide results and limits: Among expanded peripheral T cells, antigen specificity went undetermined.

Clones were sequenced by immunoSEQ multiplex PCR, and TCRdb holds only the in-frame ones, with some missing. The sample lists about 67,000 clones, over 80% occurring once. Regarding this clone: Its antigen is unknown.

Patients were ruled out by autoimmune disease history or systemic immunosuppression. The receptor's source is an adult with an advanced solid tumor such as melanoma, head and neck, liver or kidney cancer. The specimen comprised CD4+ or CD8+ T cells sorted from blood, sampled in a trial of the OX40 agonist ivuxolimab.

The DNA for the CDR3 is TGTGCCAGCAGTTCCCCACCCTACAATGAGCAGTTCTTC. Translation gives CASSSPPYNEQFF. The chain employs TRBV27 and TRBJ2-1, with D unclear. Germline V gene sequence: CDR1 MNHEY, CDR2 SMNVEV (reference sequence). The CDR3 loop spans 13 amino acids. Trimming cost V 4 bases and J 2 bases, with 6 bases left between them.